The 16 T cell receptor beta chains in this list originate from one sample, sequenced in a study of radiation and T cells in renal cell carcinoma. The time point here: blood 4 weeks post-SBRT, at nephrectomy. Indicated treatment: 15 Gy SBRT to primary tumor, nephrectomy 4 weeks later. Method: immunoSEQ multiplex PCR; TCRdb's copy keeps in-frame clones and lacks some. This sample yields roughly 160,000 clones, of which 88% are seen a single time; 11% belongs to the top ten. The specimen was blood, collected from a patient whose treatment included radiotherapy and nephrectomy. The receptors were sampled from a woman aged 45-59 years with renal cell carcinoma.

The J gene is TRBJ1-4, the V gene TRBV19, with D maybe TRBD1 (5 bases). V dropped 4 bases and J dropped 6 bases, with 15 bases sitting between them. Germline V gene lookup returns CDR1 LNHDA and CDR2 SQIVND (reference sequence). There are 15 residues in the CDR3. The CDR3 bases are TGTGCCAGTAGTACTGGAGGGACGAGGTATGAAAAACTGTTTTTT. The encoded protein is CASSTGGTRYEKLFF. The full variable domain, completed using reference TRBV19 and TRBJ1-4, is DGGITQSPKYLFRKEGQNVTLSCEQNLNHDAMYWYRQDPGQGLRLIYYSQIVNDFQKGDIAEGYSVSREKKESFPLTVTSAQKNPTAFYLCASSTGGTRYEKLFFGSGTQLSVL.

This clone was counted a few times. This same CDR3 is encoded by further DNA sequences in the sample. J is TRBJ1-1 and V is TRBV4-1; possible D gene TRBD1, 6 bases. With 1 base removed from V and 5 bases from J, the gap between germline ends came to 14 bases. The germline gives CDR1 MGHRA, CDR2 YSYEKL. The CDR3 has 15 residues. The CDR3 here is CASSQGYRGRTEAFF. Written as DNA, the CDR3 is TGCGCCAGCAGCCAAGGTTATAGGGGGAGGACTGAAGCTTTCTTT.

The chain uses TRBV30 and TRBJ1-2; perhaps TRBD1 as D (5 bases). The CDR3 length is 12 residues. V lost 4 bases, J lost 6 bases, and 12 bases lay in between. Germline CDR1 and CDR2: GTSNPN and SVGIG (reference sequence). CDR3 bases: TGTGCCTGGACTTGGCAGGGTCATGGCTACACCTTC. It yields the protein CAWTWQGHGYTF.

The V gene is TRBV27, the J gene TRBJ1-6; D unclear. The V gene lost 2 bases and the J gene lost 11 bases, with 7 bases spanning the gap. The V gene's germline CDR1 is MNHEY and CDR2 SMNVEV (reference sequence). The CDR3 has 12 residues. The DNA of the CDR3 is TGTGCCAGCAGTTTAAAATGGGCACCCCTCCACTTT. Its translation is CASSLKWAPLHF.

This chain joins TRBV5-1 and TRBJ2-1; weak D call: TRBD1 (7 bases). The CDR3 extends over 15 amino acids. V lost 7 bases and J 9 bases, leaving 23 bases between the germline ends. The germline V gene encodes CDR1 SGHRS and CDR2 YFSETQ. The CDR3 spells CASRGQEGLHSEQFF. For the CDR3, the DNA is TGCGCCAGCCGCGGACAGGAGGGATTGCATAGTGAGCAGTTCTTC.

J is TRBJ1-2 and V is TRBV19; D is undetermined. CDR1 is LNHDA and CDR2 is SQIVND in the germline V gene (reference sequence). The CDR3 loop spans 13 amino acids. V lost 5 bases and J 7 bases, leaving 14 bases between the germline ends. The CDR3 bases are TGTGCCAGTAGTGGCACGGAGATAGGTGGCTACACCTTC. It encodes CASSGTEIGGYTF.

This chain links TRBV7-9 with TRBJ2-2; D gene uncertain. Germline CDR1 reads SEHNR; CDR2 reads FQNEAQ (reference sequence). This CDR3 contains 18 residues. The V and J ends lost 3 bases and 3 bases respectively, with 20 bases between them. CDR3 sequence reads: CASSFRRSPPPDTGELFF. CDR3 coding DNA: TGTGCCAGCAGCTTCCGACGGTCTCCCCCCCCGGACACCGGGGAGCTGTTTTTT.

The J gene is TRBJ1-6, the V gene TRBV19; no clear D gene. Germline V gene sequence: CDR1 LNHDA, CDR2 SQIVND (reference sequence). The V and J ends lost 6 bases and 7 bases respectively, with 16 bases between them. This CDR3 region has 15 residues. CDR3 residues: CASSLDRGRNSPLHF. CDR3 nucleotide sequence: TGTGCCAGTAGCCTAGACCGAGGAAGGAATTCACCCCTCCACTTT.

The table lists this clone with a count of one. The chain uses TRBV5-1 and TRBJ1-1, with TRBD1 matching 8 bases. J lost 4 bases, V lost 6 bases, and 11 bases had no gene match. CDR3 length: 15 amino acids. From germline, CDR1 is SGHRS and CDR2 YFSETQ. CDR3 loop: CASTPTGGRVTEAFF. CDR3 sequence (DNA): TGCGCCAGCACACCTACAGGGGGGCGGGTCACTGAAGCTTTCTTT.

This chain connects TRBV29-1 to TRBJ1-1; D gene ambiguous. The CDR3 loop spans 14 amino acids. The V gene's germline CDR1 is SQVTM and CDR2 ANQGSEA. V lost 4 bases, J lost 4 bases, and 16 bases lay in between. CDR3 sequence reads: CSVVRMTEVTEAFF. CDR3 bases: TGCAGCGTTGTTCGTATGACGGAGGTCACTGAAGCTTTCTTT.

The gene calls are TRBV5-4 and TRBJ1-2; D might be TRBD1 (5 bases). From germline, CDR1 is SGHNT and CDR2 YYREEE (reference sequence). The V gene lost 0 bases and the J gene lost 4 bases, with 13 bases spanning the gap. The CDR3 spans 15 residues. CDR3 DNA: TGTGCCAGCAGCTTGGGGGGCCCATCGGGCTATGGCTACACCTTC. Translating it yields CASSLGGPSGYGYTF.

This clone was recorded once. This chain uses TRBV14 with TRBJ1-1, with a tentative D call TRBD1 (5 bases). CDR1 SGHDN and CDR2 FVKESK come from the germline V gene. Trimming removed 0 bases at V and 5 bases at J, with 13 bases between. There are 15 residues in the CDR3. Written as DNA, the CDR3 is TGTGCCAGCAGCCAAGATTACGGAGGGGAGACTGAAGCTTTCTTT. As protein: CASSQDYGGETEAFF.

The CDR3 nucleotides are TGTGCCAGCAGCTTAGCCCTGACGAGACGAAACTATGGCTACACCTTC. It codes for CASSLALTRRNYGYTF. The chain combines TRBV7-2 with TRBJ1-2; D remains ambiguous. Germline values: CDR1 SGHTA, CDR2 FQGNSA. The V and J ends lost 0 bases and 2 bases respectively, with 13 bases between them. CDR3 length: 16 amino acids. Full variable domain (remainder filled in from reference TRBV7-2 and TRBJ1-2): GAGVSQSPSNKVTEKGKDVELRCDPISGHTALYWYRQSLGQGLEFLIYFQGNSAPDKSGLPSDRFSAERTGGSVSTLTIQRTQQEDSAVYLCASSLALTRRNYGYTFGSGTRLTVV.

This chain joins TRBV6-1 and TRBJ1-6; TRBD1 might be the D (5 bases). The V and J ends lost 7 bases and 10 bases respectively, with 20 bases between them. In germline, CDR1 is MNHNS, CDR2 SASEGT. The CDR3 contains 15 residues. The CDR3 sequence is CASMVSQAGYSPLHF. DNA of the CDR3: TGTGCCAGCATGGTTTCCCAGGCAGGGTACTCACCCCTCCACTTT.

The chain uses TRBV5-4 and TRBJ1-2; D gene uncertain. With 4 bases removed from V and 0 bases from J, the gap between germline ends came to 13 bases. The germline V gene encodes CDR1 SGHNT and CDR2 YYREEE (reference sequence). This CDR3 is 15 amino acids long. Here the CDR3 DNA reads TGTGCCAGCAGCACGGACGGGAGGACTAACTATGGCTACACCTTC. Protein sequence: CASSTDGRTNYGYTF.

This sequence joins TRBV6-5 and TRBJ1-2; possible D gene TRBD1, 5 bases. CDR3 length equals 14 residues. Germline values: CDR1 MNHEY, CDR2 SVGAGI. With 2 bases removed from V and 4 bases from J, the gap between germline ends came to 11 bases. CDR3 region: CASSYDSGVYGYTF. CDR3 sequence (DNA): TGTGCCAGCAGTTACGACAGCGGAGTCTATGGCTACACCTTC.